The clone carrying this T cell receptor (beta chain) was seen only once. The entry originates in a study of technical replicates of blood from a few donors. The protocol was immunoSEQ multiplex PCR, while the TCRdb copy is restricted to in-frame clones and leaves out a portion. Of some 80,000 clones listed, 90% to 95% were seen once; the top ten hold around 0.37%. The clonotype originates from a human donor in good health. The sequenced sample consisted of T cells isolated from PBMCs.

DNA of the CDR3: TGTGCCTGGAGGGGGGACTCTAACTATGGCTACACCTTC. Translated: CAWRGDSNYGYTF. The chain links TRBV30 to TRBJ1-2; D possibly corresponds to TRBD1 (5 bases). Trimming took off 3 bases at V and 0 bases at J, with 8 bases between the two ends. This CDR3 has 13 residues. Per germline, CDR1 GTSNPN and CDR2 SVGIG (reference sequence).